This T cell receptor (beta chain) was documented in a study of T cell responses to AZD1222 COVID-19 vaccine. V was clipped by 1 base and J by 5 bases, with 9 bases between them. The CDR3 has 14 amino acids. In germline, CDR1 is SNHLY, CDR2 FYNNEI. With respect to this clone: Its antigen remains unidentified.

Study results and limitations: All repertoire sampling was performed exclusively after the peak T cell response. Unmutated variant regions are reportedly targeted by nearly half of spike-specific TCRs.

Doses given second, at about 4 or about 12 weeks, were pooled. The protocol was immunoSEQ multiplex PCR, while the TCRdb copy is restricted to in-frame clones and leaves out a portion. The sample has 160,000 or so clones; around 90% are singletons. V is TRBV2 and J is TRBJ2-1; D remains unclear. The receptor was isolated from an adult who received the AZD1222 COVID-19 vaccine. Material: peripheral blood, obtained 28 days after the second AZD1222 dose. The CDR3 DNA sequence: TGTGCCAGCAGTGAAGGGCAGGTCCACAATGAGCAGTTCTTC. It translates to CASSEGQVHNEQFF.